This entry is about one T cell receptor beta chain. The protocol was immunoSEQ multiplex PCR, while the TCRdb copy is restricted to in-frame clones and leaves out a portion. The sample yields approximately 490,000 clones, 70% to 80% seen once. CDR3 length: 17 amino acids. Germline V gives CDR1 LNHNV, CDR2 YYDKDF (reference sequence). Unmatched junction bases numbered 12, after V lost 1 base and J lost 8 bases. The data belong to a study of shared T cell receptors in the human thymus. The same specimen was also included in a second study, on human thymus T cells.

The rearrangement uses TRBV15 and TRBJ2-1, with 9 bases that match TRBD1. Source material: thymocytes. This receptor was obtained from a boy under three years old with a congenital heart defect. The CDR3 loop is CATSRVGGQGSSYEQFF. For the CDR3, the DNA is TGTGCCACCAGCAGAGTAGGGGGACAGGGTAGTTCGTATGAGCAGTTCTTC.